Shown below are 24 T cell receptor beta chains from a single sample sequenced in a study of T-cell reconstitution after alpha-beta-depleted transplantation in children. Unique molecular identifiers were incorporated during preparation of the TCRbeta library. TCRdb itself ran the PCR reads through MiXCR, one entry per CDR3 protein. The sample lists about 610,000 distinct CDR3 sequences, roughly 10% seen once, with 4% in the top ten. The sample was PBMCs from the stem cell graft donor, taken from the stem cell graft. The receptors were gathered from a human donor who donated a stem cell graft to a child with acute myeloid leukemia.

The sample holds a few counts of this clonotype. This rearrangement joins TRBV7-9 to TRBJ2-3, with 7 nucleotides matching TRBD2. Germline assignment: CDR1 SEHNR and CDR2 FQNEAQ (reference sequence). The J segment lost 6 bases and the V segment lost 4 bases, leaving 16 bases of the junction unmatched. The CDR3 totals 17 residues. The CDR3 bases are TGTGCCAGCAGCTCCTCGTTGCTACTAGCGTTCGGGGATACGCAGTATTTT. It translates to CASSSSLLLAFGDTQYF.

This chain joins TRBV5-1 and TRBJ2-1, with 13 bases identical to TRBD2. The germline V gene has CDR1 SGHRS and CDR2 YFSETQ. CDR3 length: 15 residues. V dropped 4 bases and J dropped 5; count of bases not matched to a gene: 3. The CDR3 reads CASSGGLAGNNEQFF. The DNA of the CDR3 is TGCGCCAGCAGCGGGGGACTAGCGGGAAACAATGAGCAGTTCTTC.

This clonotype has a handful of counts. The chain couples TRBV27 to TRBJ2-2, with a possible D match to TRBD2 (6 bases). The CDR3 covers 15 residues. Trimming left V 5 bases short and J 2 bases short, with 12 bases between. The V gene's germline CDR1 is MNHEY and CDR2 SMNVEV (reference sequence). DNA of the CDR3: TGTGCCAGCAGTCTACTAGCCCTTAACACCGGGGAGCTGTTTTTT. Translating it yields CASSLLALNTGELFF.

A few counts support this clonotype. The chain joins TRBV6-2 or TRBV6-3 to TRBJ2-2; D call uncertain. This CDR3 is built from 16 residues. Germline CDR1 reads MNHEY; CDR2 reads SVGEGT. Trimming shortened V by 2 bases and J by 4 bases, and 14 bases separated the two germline ends. DNA for the CDR3: TGTGCCAGCAGTTACCATACACCTTCGGGCACCGGGGAGCTGTTTTTT. Protein sequence: CASSYHTPSGTGELFF.

V usage is TRBV7-2 and J usage is TRBJ2-1, with D possibly called TRBD1 or TRBD2 (5 bases each). CDR1 is SGHTA and CDR2 is FQGNSA in the germline V gene. Trimming took off 2 bases at V and 9 bases at J, with 23 bases between the two ends. The CDR3 consists of 17 residues. The CDR3 sequence is CASSLRSVGDKAGEQFF. Here the CDR3 DNA reads TGTGCCAGCAGCTTAAGAAGTGTGGGGGATAAAGCTGGTGAGCAGTTCTTC.

This clonotype was recorded at least ten times. The chain is built from TRBV3-1 and TRBJ2-1; TRBD2 might be the D (5 bases). The CDR3 is 18 amino acids. The germline V gene has CDR1 LGHDT and CDR2 YNNKEL (reference sequence). The ends were cut back, 4 bases at V and 7 bases at J, with 26 bases in the middle. CDR3 sequence: CASSLPTGAGLLRNEQFF. Here the CDR3 DNA reads TGTGCCAGCAGCCTCCCAACGGGTGCGGGCCTACTAAGGAATGAGCAGTTCTTC.

This rearrangement joins TRBV19 to TRBJ2-5; D call uncertain. The CDR3 runs 12 residues. Germline V gives CDR1 LNHDA, CDR2 SQIVND (reference sequence). The V end was cut by 6 bases, the J end by 4 bases, with 9 bases between. CDR3 DNA: TGTGCCAGTAGCCTTTCTACAGAGACCCAGTACTTC. This codes for CASSLSTETQYF.

This rearrangement joins TRBV7-4 to TRBJ2-7; D possibly matches TRBD1 or TRBD2 (6 bases each). The V end was cut by 1 base, the J end by 1 base, with 14 bases between. There are 16 residues in the CDR3. CDR1 is SGHVT and CDR2 is SQSDAQ in the germline V gene. The CDR3 DNA reads TGTGCCAGCAGCTTAGACGGGGGCTCCCGATCCTACGAGCAGTACTTC. This encodes CASSLDGGSRSYEQYF.

This clonotype was seen ten or more times. The V gene is TRBV14, the J gene TRBJ2-2; perhaps TRBD1 as D (5 bases). V lost 1 base and J lost 2, with 11 bases in between. CDR1 and CDR2 from the germline V gene are SGHDN and FVKESK. The CDR3 sequence is 16 residues long. CDR3 region: CASSQGTQGNTGELFF. The CDR3 DNA reads TGTGCCAGCAGCCAAGGGACGCAGGGAAACACCGGGGAGCTGTTTTTT.

The rearrangement joins TRBV5-6 to TRBJ2-1; 7 positions match TRBD2. The V segment lost 0 bases and the J segment 2 bases; nucleotides outside the gene matches: 2. Germline values: CDR1 SGHDT, CDR2 YYEEEE. The CDR3 runs 15 residues. The CDR3 reads CASSLALAAYNEQFF. The CDR3 region has the DNA TGTGCCAGCAGCTTGGCGCTAGCGGCCTACAATGAGCAGTTCTTC.

The J gene is TRBJ2-1, the V gene TRBV29-1; a possible D gene is TRBD2 (6 bases). The germline V gene encodes CDR1 SQVTM and CDR2 ANQGSEA. The CDR3 totals 12 residues. Trimming took off 3 bases at V and 15 bases at J, with 18 bases between the two ends. The CDR3 region has the DNA TGCAGCGTTGAGATTTTGACTAGGGAAACGTTCTTC. Translation: CSVEILTRETFF.

This clonotype was seen ten or more times. The V and J genes are TRBV24-1 and TRBJ2-2, with 8 positions matching TRBD2. The CDR3 totals 15 residues. Germline V gives CDR1 KGHDR, CDR2 SFDVKD. After removal of 1 base from V and 5 bases from J, the junction contained 2 bases not matched to a gene. As DNA, the CDR3 is TGTGCCACCAGTGATTTCGGGACTAGGACCGGGGAGCTGTTTTTT. It is translated as CATSDFGTRTGELFF.

This clonotype was counted a few times. J is TRBJ2-1 and V is TRBV30, with 7 bases identical to TRBD2. CDR3 length: 11 residues. Germline V gene sequence: CDR1 GTSNPN, CDR2 SVGIG (reference sequence). With V trimmed by 4 bases and J by 10 bases, 4 bases remained unmatched. The CDR3, as DNA: TGTGCCTGGACTAGCGGAAAGGAGCAGTTCTTC. As protein: CAWTSGKEQFF.

This clonotype was observed a handful of times. This chain links TRBV6-2 or TRBV6-3 with TRBJ2-5, with 7 bases matching TRBD1. Germline values: CDR1 MNHEY, CDR2 SVGEGT. This CDR3 is built from 15 residues. V lost 5 bases to trimming and J lost 2 bases; unmatched junction nucleotides: 8. In DNA, the CDR3 is TGTGCCAGCAGTCAACAGGGGCTACTACAAGAGACCCAGTACTTC. Translated: CASSQQGLLQETQYF.

This clonotype was found many times. Mismatch with germline at one junction end may stem from a read error. This chain links TRBV7-7 with TRBJ2-2, with 10 nucleotides matching TRBD2. Germline CDR1 is SSHAT and CDR2 is FNYEAQ (reference sequence). This CDR3 region has 15 residues. The CDR3 DNA follows: TGTGCTAGCAGCCAGGAGCGGGAGGGGACCGGGGAGCTGTTTTTT. It translates to CASSQEREGTGELFF.

V usage is TRBV3-1 and J usage is TRBJ1-3; the D gene is possibly TRBD1 (5 bases). CDR1 and CDR2 (germline): LGHDT, YNNKEL (reference sequence). The CDR3 is 17 residues long. The germline V and J ends were trimmed by 4 bases and 0 bases, with 16 bases remaining between them. This CDR3 is CASSRATVTGSGNTIYF. The DNA of the CDR3 is TGTGCCAGCAGCCGCGCAACCGTAACAGGCTCTGGAAACACCATATATTTT.

This clonotype was counted only a few times. The rearrangement uses TRBV20-1 and TRBJ2-2; 11 bases are a match to TRBD2. The ends lost 4 bases at V and 6 bases at J; junction bases unmatched: 7. CDR1 is DFQATT, CDR2 SNEGSKA, per germline (reference sequence). This CDR3 spans 15 amino acids. Here the CDR3 reads CSAIAGGLFAGELFF. The CDR3 DNA follows: TGCAGTGCTATAGCGGGAGGGCTTTTTGCCGGGGAGCTGTTTTTT.

This clonotype was found many times. The rearrangement links TRBV11-2 to TRBJ2-7, with D possibly TRBD1 on 5 matching bases. The CDR3 is 12 amino acids. In germline, CDR1 is SGHAT, CDR2 FQNNGV. V shed 5 bases and J shed 6 bases, with 11 bases lying between them. CDR3 DNA: TGTGCCAGCAGCCGGCAGGGCGGCGAGCAGTACTTC. Translated, it gives CASSRQGGEQYF.

This clonotype was counted ten times or more. This chain connects TRBV29-1 to TRBJ2-3; D unclear. Per the germline V gene, CDR1 is SQVTM and CDR2 is ANQGSEA. Trimming removed 8 bases at V and 3 bases at J, with 6 bases between. The CDR3 contains 10 residues. CDR3 loop: CSLGTDTQYF. CDR3 in DNA: TGCAGCTTAGGGACAGATACGCAGTATTTT.

In DNA form, the CDR3 reads TGCAGCTACAGGGAGGGGGAGACCCAGTACTTC. It codes for CSYREGETQYF. The chain links TRBV29-1 to TRBJ2-5; tentative D call: TRBD2 (7 bases). Germline assignment: CDR1 SQVTM and CDR2 ANQGSEA. The CDR3 consists of 11 residues. Trimming pared 8 bases from V and 5 bases from J, leaving 12 bases between.

A few counts support this clonotype. The gene calls are TRBV7-2 and TRBJ1-2, with D perhaps matching TRBD1 (6 bases). The CDR3 contains 15 residues. Germline-derived CDR1 and CDR2 are SGHTA and FQGNSA. Deletions cut 2 bases from V and 8 bases from J, with 18 bases between. The CDR3 sequence: CASSLPLIQGNGYTF. The CDR3 coding sequence is TGTGCCAGCAGCTTACCCCTGATCCAGGGGAACGGCTACACCTTC.

Written as DNA, the CDR3 is TGCGCCAGCAGCTTGGCGGCAGGGGTCCAAGAGACCCAGTACTTC. Protein product: CASSLAAGVQETQYF. The V and J genes are TRBV5-1 and TRBJ2-5, with a possible D match to TRBD1 (6 bases). The CDR3 totals 15 residues. V was trimmed by 0 bases and J by 1 base, leaving 10 bases between them. Germline CDR1 SGHRS, CDR2 YFSETQ.

This clonotype was seen a handful of times. The V call is TRBV28, the J call TRBJ1-2, with TRBD1 matching 8 bases. This CDR3 has 14 residues. V trimming: 2 bases; J trimming: 5 bases; junction bases outside the gene matches: 4. The germline gives CDR1 MDHEN, CDR2 SYDVKM. The CDR3 sequence: CASSLAGGQYGYTF. In DNA form, the CDR3 reads TGTGCCAGCAGTTTAGCAGGGGGCCAGTATGGCTACACCTTC.

In its sample, this clonotype was seen a few times. The chain recombines TRBV29-1 with TRBJ2-3; possible D gene TRBD2, 5 bases. The CDR3 consists of 14 residues. Trimming took 0 bases from V and 4 from J, leaving 11 bases between them. The germline gives CDR1 SQVTM, CDR2 ANQGSEA. The CDR3 DNA reads TGCAGCGTTGAAGATCCGCTCGGGGCAGATACGCAGTATTTT. It is translated as CSVEDPLGADTQYF.